This T cell receptor beta chain was sequenced in a study of shared clonotypes between healthy human individuals. This clone has only one observation. Naivety among CD8 cells was defined by CD45RO negativity and positive CCR7 selection, thereby excluding terminally differentiated effector memory CD45RA+ cells. CDR1 and CDR2 from the germline V gene are MGHRA and YSYEKL. Trimming shortened V by 1 base and J by 9 bases, and 16 bases separated the two germline ends. There are 15 residues in the CDR3. Some clones are missing from TCRdb's copy, which holds only in-frame ones; the method was immunoSEQ multiplex PCR. The profile covers 800,000 or so clones, with roughly 96% appearing a single time and about 0.22% taken by the ten largest.

The clonotype was recovered from a man aged 25-40 years in good health. Material: naive CD8+ T cells sorted from blood. V and J are TRBV4-1 and TRBJ2-1; D is perhaps TRBD1 (6 bases). The CDR3 protein is CASSQVQGRLSEQFF. Here the CDR3 DNA reads TGCGCCAGCAGCCAAGTGCAGGGGCGGTTGAGTGAGCAGTTCTTC.